The present T cell receptor beta chain was sequenced within a study of OX40 agonist ivuxolimab in advanced cancers. Study information: It was permissible to have had prior anti-PD-1, anti-PD-L1 or anti-CTLA-4 therapy, and about 40% had some.

This CDR3 region has 16 residues. The ends lost 8 bases at V and 5 bases at J; junction bases unmatched: 15. Per the germline V gene, CDR1 is SNHLY and CDR2 is FYNNEI. Profiled with immunoSEQ multiplex PCR; TCRdb holds only in-frame clones, not every one. The sample carries just under 80,000 clones, approximately 84% recorded once. Autoimmune disease history or systemic immunosuppression was exclusionary. The V and J genes are TRBV2 and TRBJ1-2, with TRBD1 matching 9 bases. The TCR comes from an adult with an advanced solid tumor such as melanoma, head and neck, liver or kidney cancer. The sample consisted of CD4+ or CD8+ T cells sorted from blood, taken in a trial of the OX40 agonist ivuxolimab. The CDR3 nucleotides are TGTGCCAGCTACGCCTCCCCGGGACAGGGATTATATGGCTACACCTTC. Its translation: CASYASPGQGLYGYTF.